This passage covers 2 T cell receptor beta chains from one sample sequenced in a study of OX40 agonist ivuxolimab in advanced cancers. Only in-frame clones appear in the TCRdb table, and some are missing; sequencing was by immunoSEQ multiplex PCR. The sample has approximately 69,000 clones; 90% are singletons. The sequenced sample was CD4+ or CD8+ T cells sorted from blood, obtained in a trial of the OX40 agonist ivuxolimab. All receptors come from an adult with an advanced solid tumor such as melanoma, head and neck, liver or kidney cancer.

The genes are TRBV7-2 and TRBJ2-3, with TRBD2 matching over 9 bases. This CDR3 comprises 14 residues. The germline V gene encodes CDR1 SGHTA and CDR2 FQGNSA. Trimming cost V 2 bases and J 5 bases; bases outside gene matches: 2. The CDR3: CASSLRGRVDTQYF. For the CDR3, the DNA is TGTGCCAGCAGCTTACGCGGGAGGGTAGATACGCAGTATTTT.

As DNA, the CDR3 is TGTGCCAGCTGCCGCGACGTGGGTGAGCAGTTCTTC. Encoded protein: CASCRDVGEQFF. The chain employs TRBV2 and TRBJ2-1; D unclear. The V gene's germline CDR1 is SNHLY and CDR2 FYNNEI. Trimming pared 8 bases from V and 9 bases from J, leaving 14 bases between. The CDR3 is made up of 12 amino acids.